This T cell receptor beta chain was obtained from a study of OX40 agonist ivuxolimab in advanced cancers. For context, the study as a whole: The costimulatory receptor OX40 (CD134) was targeted by ivuxolimab, a fully human IgG2 agonistic monoclonal antibody. Intravenous ivuxolimab was administered to patients every 2 weeks at six dose levels: 0.01, 0.1, 0.3, 1.5, 3 and 10 mg/kg. Among the roughly 52 dose-escalation patients, some 20 had hepatocellular carcinoma, roughly 15 melanoma, 9 renal cell carcinoma and 9 head and neck cancer. In the dose-escalation cohort, 82.7% of patients were male, and the mean age was approximately 64 years, with a range of roughly 20 to 85. Patients were allowed to have had prior anti-PD-1, anti-PD-L1 or anti-CTLA-4 therapy, and approximately 37% of the dose-escalation patients had been treated with checkpoint inhibitors. Partial responses were achieved by three dose-escalation patients, of whom one had hepatocellular carcinoma and two had cutaneous melanoma. The point of sequencing TCRbeta in the periphery was to test whether ivuxolimab changed TCR sequence diversity and drove clonal T-cell expansion. The monotherapy dose-escalation portion (N ≈ 52 patients) of the phase I ivuxolimab trial is reported in the paper. Points the paper makes about the study in general: Low levels of normalized T-cell clonal expansion were also shown by some nonresponding patients. The antigen specificity of the peripheral T cells that underwent clonal expansion was not determined. After ivuxolimab, more expanded clones were found on average in CD8+ T cells than in CD4+ T cells. Partial responders in the 0.1-3.0 mg/kg groups had among the lowest normalized peripheral clonal expansion, especially among CD8+ T cells. At doses of 0.1 to 3.0 mg/kg, clonal expansion of both CD4+ and CD8+ blood T cells was observed from baseline to week 6.

The trial excluded patients who had a history of autoimmune disease or who were on systemic immunosuppression. Peripheral blood for TCR sequencing was collected from all dose cohorts at baseline, on cycle 4 day 1, and on cycle 7 day 1. The samples were drawn from a first-in-human, open-label, multicenter phase I dose-escalation trial of ivuxolimab. Adults with locally advanced or metastatic melanoma, renal cell carcinoma, hepatocellular carcinoma or head and neck squamous cell carcinoma were enrolled in the trial. Before TCR sequencing, CD4+ T cells and CD8+ T cells were sorted from peripheral blood as separate populations. With respect to this clone: Its binding antigen is unknown. No quality values exist for individual bases; no much larger clone is one base distant.

To sequence the TCRbeta CDR3 region, genomic DNA was isolated from the sorted cells. TCRbeta CDR3 regions were sequenced using the immunoSEQ Assay. Sourced from immuneACCESS, this table was stored by TCRdb with only in-frame sequences that have V and J called. A share of the clones is absent; for the studies checked, an unresolved V gene accounts for under half, and the remainder has no known explanation. Within this sample are about 11,000 clones, with approximately 74% of them counted one time only. The ten most abundant clones make up about a third of the sample. The material was CD4+ or CD8+ T cells sorted from blood, obtained in a trial of the OX40 agonist ivuxolimab. This receptor was obtained from an adult with an advanced solid tumor such as melanoma, head and neck, liver or kidney cancer.

The nucleotide sequence reads as follows: TGTGCCAGTAGTATGGTTCTAGCGGGAAGGAACGAGCAGTACTTC. This is translated as CASSMVLAGRNEQYF. The chain is made from TRBV19 and TRBJ2-7; TRBD2 aligns with 9 central bases. The germline V gene (reference sequence) provides CDR1 LNHDA and CDR2 SQIVND. The CDR3 numbers 15 residues from cysteine through phenylalanine. Here the CDR3 DNA is all that survives: 45 bases in frame from base 1. Trimming accounts for 3 bases at V and 5 bases at J, while the number of junction bases matched to no gene is 8.